This record looks at one T cell receptor (beta chain) sequence and its context. It may be a read error: a sequence one base away is much more abundant. The sample is drawn from a study of neurological immune-mediated disorders. TCRdb recomputed calls from the 5' RACE reads with MiXCR, one row per CDR3 protein. Of around 70,000 distinct CDR3 sequences in the sample, approximately 5.2% were seen once. This CDR3 spans 12 amino acids. V was shortened by 1 base and J by 6 bases, with 8 bases between the two germline ends. Germline V lookup: CDR1 SGHDT, CDR2 YYEEEE. This chain uses TRBV5-6 with TRBJ2-7; D gene unclear. This clonotype was obtained from a young man with multiple sclerosis. The sequenced material came from PBMCs. CDR3 region: CASSLSLGEQYF. CDR3 in DNA: TGTGCCAGCAGCTTGAGTCTCGGCGAGCAGTACTTC.